These 21 T cell receptor beta chains share one sample of origin, sequenced in a study of blood T cell repertoires in COVID-19 (dated by TCRdb to 2020 to 2021). Library prep was done by the immunoSEQ multiplex PCR assay. TCRdb retrieved this table from immuneACCESS and kept in-frame rearrangements only. Not all clones are present; in checked studies, unresolved V genes account for under half, and no reason is known for the remainder. In this sample the table shows some 250,000 clones, approximately 81% of which occur a single time. Of the sample, 7.9% is held by the ten largest clones. The sample taken for sequencing was peripheral blood. The receptor set was obtained from a woman older than 75 with acute or convalescent COVID-19.

This clone has a single count. V usage is TRBV5-1 and J usage is TRBJ2-5, with D maybe TRBD2 (5 bases). Trimming left V 3 bases short and J 7 bases short, with 13 bases between. This CDR3 has 13 residues. Per germline, CDR1 SGHRS and CDR2 YFSETQ. The CDR3: CASSSRAGGTQYF. CDR3 DNA: TGCGCCAGCAGCTCCCGGGCCGGAGGGACCCAGTACTTC.

The chain combines TRBV7-2 with TRBJ2-7; 10 bases agree with TRBD2. CDR3 length: 19 residues. V dropped 4 bases and J dropped 0; count of bases not matched to a gene: 15. The germline V gene has CDR1 SGHTA and CDR2 FQGNSA. CDR3 residues: CASSSLYTSSGRISYEQYF. CDR3 bases: TGTGCCAGCAGCTCCCTTTATACGAGTAGCGGGAGGATCTCCTACGAGCAGTACTTC.

This chain links TRBV18 with TRBJ1-1, with D possibly matching TRBD1 (5 bases). Germline V gene data show CDR1 as KGHSH and CDR2 as LQKENI. Between the trimmed V and J ends, which lost 2 bases and 3 bases, there was a span of 7 bases. This CDR3 has 13 amino acids. Here the CDR3 reads CASSPGRDTEAFF. DNA of the CDR3: TGTGCCAGCTCACCAGGCAGGGACACTGAAGCTTTCTTT.

This sequence joins TRBV6-5 and TRBJ2-2; 7 bases agree with TRBD1. The CDR3 spans 15 residues. Germline assignment: CDR1 MNHEY and CDR2 SVGAGI. The V segment lost 0 bases and the J segment 6 bases; nucleotides outside the gene matches: 4. The CDR3 spells CASSYSTGFSGELFF. CDR3 bases: TGTGCCAGCAGTTACTCGACAGGGTTTTCCGGGGAGCTGTTTTTT.

This rearrangement joins TRBV7-3 to TRBJ2-3; D unclear. The germline gives CDR1 SGHTA, CDR2 FQGTGA. Deletions cut 5 bases from V and 2 bases from J, with 14 bases between. The CDR3 length is 15 residues. The CDR3 sequence: CASSKSGLNTDTQYF. CDR3 in DNA: TGTGCCAGCAGCAAATCGGGTCTGAACACAGATACGCAGTATTTT.

This clone has more than one count but fewer than ten. The chain employs TRBV27 and TRBJ2-3; 8 nucleotides line up with TRBD2. There are 16 residues in the CDR3. The V segment lost 3 bases and the J segment 6 bases; nucleotides outside the gene matches: 11. CDR1 and CDR2 from the germline V gene are MNHEY and SMNVEV (reference sequence). CDR3 amino acids: CASSLYAGGWVDTQYF. DNA for the CDR3: TGTGCCAGCAGTTTGTACGCGGGGGGCTGGGTTGATACGCAGTATTTT.

The chain links TRBV18 to TRBJ1-3; 9 bases are a match to TRBD1. Per germline, CDR1 KGHSH and CDR2 LQKENI. The CDR3 is 15 residues long. V trimming: 5 bases; J trimming: 4 bases; junction bases outside the gene matches: 6. The CDR3 loop is CASSSTGTGGNTIYF. CDR3 DNA: TGTGCCAGCTCATCGACCGGGACAGGGGGAAACACCATATATTTT.

This clone was found a few times. The same CDR3 is also encoded by other DNA sequences in this sample. This chain uses TRBV5-1 with TRBJ1-1, with 7 bases fitting TRBD1. The CDR3 has 14 amino acids. Germline lookup yields CDR1 SGHRS and CDR2 YFSETQ. With V trimmed by 0 bases and J by 5 bases, 4 bases remained unmatched. The CDR3 bases are TGCGCCAGCAGCTTGGCCGCAGGGGGGACTGAAGCTTTCTTT. Amino acid sequence: CASSLAAGGTEAFF. The full variable domain, completed using reference TRBV5-1 and TRBJ1-1, is KAGVTQTPRYLIKTRGQQVTLSCSPISGHRSVSWYQQTPGQGLQFLFEYFSETQRNKGNFPGRFSGRQFSNSRSEMNVSTLELGDSALYLCASSLAAGGTEAFFGQGTRLTVV.

For the CDR3, the DNA is TGTGCCAGCAGCAGCCGGGACAGGGCTTCACCCCTCCACTTT. It translates to CASSSRDRASPLHF. The chain has TRBV6-5 and TRBJ1-6; TRBD1 aligns across 9 bases. V gave up 6 bases and J gave up 9 bases; unmatched junction bases: 6. The CDR3 is made up of 14 amino acids. CDR1 and CDR2 (germline): MNHEY, SVGAGI.

The chain couples TRBV27 to TRBJ2-5, with a weak D call TRBD2 (5 bases). Germline CDR1 MNHEY, CDR2 SMNVEV (reference sequence). There are 13 residues in the CDR3. Trimming cost V 6 bases and J 4 bases, with 12 bases left between them. The CDR3 loop reads CASSTLRGETQYF. The CDR3, as DNA: TGTGCCAGCAGCACTTTACGGGGAGAGACCCAGTACTTC.

The V gene is TRBV3-1 (or the pseudogene TRBV3-2), the J gene TRBJ2-7; D unclear. The CDR3 has 15 residues. V lost 1 base to trimming and J lost 5 bases, with 15 bases between them. Germline assignment: CDR1 LGHDT and CDR2 YNNKEL (reference sequence). The DNA of the CDR3 is TGTGCCAGCAGCCAAGTTCTAACTGGTGGAGACGAGCAGTACTTC. Translated, it gives CASSQVLTGGDEQYF.

The rearrangement uses TRBV19 and TRBJ1-2; D might be TRBD1 (6 bases). CDR3 length: 15 amino acids. V lost 0 bases to trimming and J lost 6 bases, with 14 bases between them. Germline V gives CDR1 LNHDA, CDR2 SQIVND (reference sequence). Written as DNA, the CDR3 is TGTGCCAGTAGTATAGATCTCTGGCAGGGGAATGGCTACACCTTC. Its protein is CASSIDLWQGNGYTF.

This clone appeared once. The rearrangement uses TRBV12-5 and TRBJ1-5, with D maybe TRBD1 (5 bases). This CDR3 has 15 residues. From germline, CDR1 is LGHNT and CDR2 FRNRAP. V was pared by 7 bases and J by 5 bases, with 18 bases between. The CDR3 DNA reads as TGTGCTAGTGCTCTGGGGGGGATTGGGGATCAGCCCCAGCATTTT. Its translation: CASALGGIGDQPQHF.

The chain uses TRBV2 and TRBJ1-4, with 7 positions matching TRBD1. The CDR3 runs 15 residues. Germline V gene data show CDR1 as SNHLY and CDR2 as FYNNEI. J was trimmed by 4 bases and V by 1 base; bases with no gene match: 3. The CDR3 protein is CASSEGNRGNEKLFF. The CDR3 nucleotides are TGTGCCAGCAGTGAAGGGAACAGGGGTAATGAAAAACTGTTTTTT.

The chain carries TRBV3-1 (or the pseudogene TRBV3-2) and TRBJ1-1, with D uncertain. CDR3 length: 13 amino acids. V shed 0 bases and J shed 5 bases, with 7 bases lying between them. CDR1 LGHDT and CDR2 YNNKEL come from the germline V gene (reference sequence). In DNA, the CDR3 is TGTGCCAGCAGCCAAGAAGGCGGAACTGAAGCTTTCTTT. Translation gives CASSQEGGTEAFF.

J is TRBJ1-1 and V is TRBV5-8; D remains unclear. The CDR3 runs 14 residues. Trimming left V 3 bases short and J 0 bases short, with 9 bases between. The germline V gene encodes CDR1 SGHTS and CDR2 YDEGEE. CDR3 residues: CASSYLGLNTEAFF. The CDR3 nucleotides read TGTGCCAGCAGCTACTTGGGCCTGAACACTGAAGCTTTCTTT.

The chain links TRBV6-5 to TRBJ1-2, with 7 bases lining up with TRBD1. V dropped 7 bases and J dropped 5; count of bases not matched to a gene: 10. The CDR3 contains 14 residues. The germline V gene has CDR1 MNHEY and CDR2 SVGAGI. The CDR3: CASNVGGARYGYTF. The DNA of the CDR3 is TGTGCCAGCAATGTAGGGGGCGCACGGTATGGCTACACCTTC.

This sequence joins TRBV19 and TRBJ1-2; no reliable D call. V was trimmed by 2 bases and J by 6 bases, leaving 4 bases between them. The germline V gene has CDR1 LNHDA and CDR2 SQIVND (reference sequence). This CDR3 is 11 amino acids long. As DNA, the CDR3 is TGTGCCAGTAGTATACCCGATGGCTACACCTTC. This codes for CASSIPDGYTF.

This chain uses TRBV25-1 with TRBJ1-1; a possible D gene is TRBD1 (5 bases). CDR3 length equals 14 residues. In germline, CDR1 is MGHDK, CDR2 SYGVNS. Trimming took off 6 bases at V and 5 bases at J, with 16 bases between the two ends. CDR3 residues: CASSFRGLGTEAFF. CDR3 bases: TGTGCCAGCAGCTTTCGGGGGTTAGGGACTGAAGCTTTCTTT.

This chain connects TRBV15 to TRBJ1-1; D not certain. V shed 1 base and J shed 8 bases, with 17 bases lying between them. Germline V CDR1 and CDR2: LNHNV, YYDKDF (reference sequence). The CDR3 is made up of 15 amino acids. The CDR3 nucleotides read TGTGCCACCAGCAGAGTTAGCGTCCCGGGTGGGGAAGCTTTCTTT. Translating it yields CATSRVSVPGGEAFF.

The genes are TRBV28 and TRBJ2-7; the match to TRBD2 covers 9 bases. The V gene's germline CDR1 is MDHEN and CDR2 SYDVKM. The CDR3 spans 16 residues. V lost 5 bases to trimming and J lost 2 bases; unmatched junction nucleotides: 10. The CDR3 region has the DNA TGTGCCAGCAGTCTAGCCGGGACTAGCCGACCCTACGAGCAGTACTTC. This sequence encodes CASSLAGTSRPYEQYF.